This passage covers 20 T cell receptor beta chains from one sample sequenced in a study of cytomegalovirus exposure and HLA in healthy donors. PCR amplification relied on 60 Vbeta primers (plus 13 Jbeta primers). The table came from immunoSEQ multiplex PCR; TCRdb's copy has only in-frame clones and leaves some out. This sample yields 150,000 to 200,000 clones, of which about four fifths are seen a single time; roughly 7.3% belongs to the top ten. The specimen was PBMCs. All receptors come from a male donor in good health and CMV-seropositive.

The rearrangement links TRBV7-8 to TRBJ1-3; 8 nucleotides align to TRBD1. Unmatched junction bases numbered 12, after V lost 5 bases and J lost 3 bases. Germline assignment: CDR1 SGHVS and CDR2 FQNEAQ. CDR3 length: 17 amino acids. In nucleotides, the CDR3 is TGTGCCAGCAGCCCAAGTCAGGGGGCAGCGGGTGGAAACACCATATATTTT. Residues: CASSPSQGAAGGNTIYF.

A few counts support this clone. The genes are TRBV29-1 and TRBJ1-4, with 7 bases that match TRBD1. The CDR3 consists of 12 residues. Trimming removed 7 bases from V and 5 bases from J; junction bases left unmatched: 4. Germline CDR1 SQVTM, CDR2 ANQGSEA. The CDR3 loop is CSALDRNEKLFF. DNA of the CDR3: TGCAGCGCTCTGGACAGGAATGAAAAACTGTTTTTT.

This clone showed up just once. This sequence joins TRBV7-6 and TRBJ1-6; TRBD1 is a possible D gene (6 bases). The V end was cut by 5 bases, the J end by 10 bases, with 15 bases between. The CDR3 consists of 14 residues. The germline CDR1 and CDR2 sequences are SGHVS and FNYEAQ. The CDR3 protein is CASSLGGGQSPLHF. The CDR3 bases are TGTGCCAGCAGCCTAGGGGGGGGCCAATCACCCCTCCACTTT.

CDR3 DNA: TGTGCCAGCCACGCAGGATCGAACACTGAAGCTTTCTTT. Translation: CASHAGSNTEAFF. V and J are TRBV5-6 and TRBJ1-1; D gene uncertain. CDR1 is SGHDT, CDR2 YYEEEE, per germline. The V and J ends lost 7 bases and 1 base respectively, with 11 bases between them. This CDR3 spans 13 amino acids.

CDR3 sequence reads: CASGSGGARTEAFF. In DNA form, the CDR3 reads TGTGCTAGTGGTTCAGGAGGGGCGAGGACTGAAGCTTTCTTT. This sequence joins TRBV12-5 and TRBJ1-1; D possibly corresponds to TRBD1 (5 bases). V gave up 4 bases and J gave up 5 bases, with 14 bases separating them. Germline assignment: CDR1 LGHNT and CDR2 FRNRAP. This CDR3 is built from 14 residues.

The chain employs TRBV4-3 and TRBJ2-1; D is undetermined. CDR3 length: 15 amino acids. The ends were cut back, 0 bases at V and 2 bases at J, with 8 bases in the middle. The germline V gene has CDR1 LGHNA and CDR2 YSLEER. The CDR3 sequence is CASSQDLGTYNEQFF. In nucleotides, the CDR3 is TGCGCCAGCAGCCAAGATCTAGGAACCTACAATGAGCAGTTCTTC.

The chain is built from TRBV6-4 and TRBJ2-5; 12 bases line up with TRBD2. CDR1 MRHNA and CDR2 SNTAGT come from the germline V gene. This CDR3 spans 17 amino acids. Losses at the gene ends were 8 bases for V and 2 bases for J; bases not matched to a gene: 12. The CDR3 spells CASSEGPSGGGQETQYF. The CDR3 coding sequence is TGTGCCAGCTCCGAGGGGCCTAGCGGGGGGGGTCAAGAGACCCAGTACTTC.

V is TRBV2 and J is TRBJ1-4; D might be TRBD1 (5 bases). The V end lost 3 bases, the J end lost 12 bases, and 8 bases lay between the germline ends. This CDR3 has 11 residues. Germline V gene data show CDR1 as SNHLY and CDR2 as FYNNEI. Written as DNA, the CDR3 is TGTGCCAGCAGTGACGGCAGGGAACTGTTTTTT. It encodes CASSDGRELFF.

The CDR3 is CASSPQTSTGGGEAFF. CDR3 in DNA: TGCGCCAGCAGCCCCCAAACCTCGACAGGGGGTGGCGAAGCTTTCTTT. The J gene is TRBJ1-1, the V gene TRBV5-1; 9 positions match TRBD1. The CDR3 is 16 amino acids. Germline assignment: CDR1 SGHRS and CDR2 YFSETQ. Germline trimming cut 4 bases from V and 8 bases from J; bases unmatched to any gene: 15.

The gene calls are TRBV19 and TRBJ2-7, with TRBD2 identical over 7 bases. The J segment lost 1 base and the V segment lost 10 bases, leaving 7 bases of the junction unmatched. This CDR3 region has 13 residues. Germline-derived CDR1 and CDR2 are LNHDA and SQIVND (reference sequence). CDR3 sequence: CATERGASYEQYF. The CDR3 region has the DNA TGTGCCACCGAGCGGGGAGCTTCCTACGAGCAGTACTTC. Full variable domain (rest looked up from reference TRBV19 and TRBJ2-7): DGGITQSPKYLFRKEGQNVTLSCEQNLNHDAMYWYRQDPGQGLRLIYYSQIVNDFQKGDIAEGYSVSREKKESFPLTVTSAQKNPTAFYLCATERGASYEQYFGPGTRLTVT.

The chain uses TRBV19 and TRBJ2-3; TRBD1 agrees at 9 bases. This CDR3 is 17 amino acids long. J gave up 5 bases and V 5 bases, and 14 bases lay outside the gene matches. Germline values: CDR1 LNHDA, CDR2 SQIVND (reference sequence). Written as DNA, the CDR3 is TGTGCCAGTAGTGCTACTGCTCCGGGACAGGGTAGAGATACGCAGTATTTT. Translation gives CASSATAPGQGRDTQYF.

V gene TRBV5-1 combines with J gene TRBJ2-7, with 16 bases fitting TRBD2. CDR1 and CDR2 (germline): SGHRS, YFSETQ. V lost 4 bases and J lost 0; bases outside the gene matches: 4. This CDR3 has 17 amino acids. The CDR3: CASSLGTSGGASYEQYF. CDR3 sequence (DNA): TGCGCCAGCAGCCTTGGGACTAGCGGGGGGGCCTCCTACGAGCAGTACTTC.

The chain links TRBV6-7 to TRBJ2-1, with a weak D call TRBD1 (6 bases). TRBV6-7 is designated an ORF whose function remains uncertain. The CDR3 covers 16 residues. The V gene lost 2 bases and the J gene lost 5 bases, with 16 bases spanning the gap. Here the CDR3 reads CASSYGRKQGNNEQFF. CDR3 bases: TGTGCCAGCAGTTACGGGCGGAAACAGGGTAACAATGAGCAGTTCTTC.

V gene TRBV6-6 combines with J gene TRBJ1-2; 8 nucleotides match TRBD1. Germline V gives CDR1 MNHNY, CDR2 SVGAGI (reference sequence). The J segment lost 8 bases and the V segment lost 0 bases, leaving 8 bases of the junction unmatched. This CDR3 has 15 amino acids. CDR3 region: CASSYSSGQAFGYTF. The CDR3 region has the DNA TGTGCCAGCAGTTACTCTTCGGGACAGGCGTTCGGCTACACCTTC.

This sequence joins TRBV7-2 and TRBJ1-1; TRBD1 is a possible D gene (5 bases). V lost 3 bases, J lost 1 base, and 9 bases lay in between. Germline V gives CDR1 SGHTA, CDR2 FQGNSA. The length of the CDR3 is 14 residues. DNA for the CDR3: TGTGCCAGCAGCTTTGGGGCCGGGAACACTGAAGCTTTCTTT. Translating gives CASSFGAGNTEAFF.

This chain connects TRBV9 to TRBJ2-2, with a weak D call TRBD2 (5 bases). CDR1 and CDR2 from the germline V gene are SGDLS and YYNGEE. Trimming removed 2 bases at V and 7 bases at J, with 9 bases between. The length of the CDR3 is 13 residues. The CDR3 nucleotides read TGTGCCAGCAGCGTCGGAGGCGACGGGGAGCTGTTTTTT. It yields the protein CASSVGGDGELFF.

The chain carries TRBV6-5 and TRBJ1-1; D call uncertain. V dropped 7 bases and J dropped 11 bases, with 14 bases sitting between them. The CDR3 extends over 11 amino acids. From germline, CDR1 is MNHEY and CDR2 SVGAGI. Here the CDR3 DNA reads TGTGCCAGCAATGGTCGCCGAGGGGCTTTCTTT. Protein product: CASNGRRGAFF.

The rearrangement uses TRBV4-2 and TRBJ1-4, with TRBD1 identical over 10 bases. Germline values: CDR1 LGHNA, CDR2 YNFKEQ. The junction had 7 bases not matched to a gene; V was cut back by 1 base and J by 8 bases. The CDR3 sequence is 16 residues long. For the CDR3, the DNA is TGTGCCAGCAGCCAAGGGAGCGGGACAGGGGACGAAAAACTGTTTTTT. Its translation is CASSQGSGTGDEKLFF.

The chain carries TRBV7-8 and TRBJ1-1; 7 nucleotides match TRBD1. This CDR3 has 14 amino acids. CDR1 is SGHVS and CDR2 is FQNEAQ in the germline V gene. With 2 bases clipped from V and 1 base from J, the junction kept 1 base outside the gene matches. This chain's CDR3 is CASSLTGANTEAFF. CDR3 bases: TGTGCCAGCAGCTTAACAGGGGCGAACACTGAAGCTTTCTTT. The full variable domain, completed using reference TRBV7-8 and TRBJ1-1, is GAGVSQSPRYKVAKRGQDVALRCDPISGHVSLFWYQQALGQGPEFLTYFQNEAQLDKSGLPSDRFFAERPEGSVSTLKIQRTQQEDSAVYLCASSLTGANTEAFFGQGTRLTVV.

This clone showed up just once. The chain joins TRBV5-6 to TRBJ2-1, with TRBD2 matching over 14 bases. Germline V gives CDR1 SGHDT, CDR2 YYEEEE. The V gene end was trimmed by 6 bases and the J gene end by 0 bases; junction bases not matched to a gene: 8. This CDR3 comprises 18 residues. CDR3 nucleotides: TGTGCCAGCACCAGGGGACTAGCGGGGGTAATCTCCTACAATGAGCAGTTCTTC. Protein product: CASTRGLAGVISYNEQFF.